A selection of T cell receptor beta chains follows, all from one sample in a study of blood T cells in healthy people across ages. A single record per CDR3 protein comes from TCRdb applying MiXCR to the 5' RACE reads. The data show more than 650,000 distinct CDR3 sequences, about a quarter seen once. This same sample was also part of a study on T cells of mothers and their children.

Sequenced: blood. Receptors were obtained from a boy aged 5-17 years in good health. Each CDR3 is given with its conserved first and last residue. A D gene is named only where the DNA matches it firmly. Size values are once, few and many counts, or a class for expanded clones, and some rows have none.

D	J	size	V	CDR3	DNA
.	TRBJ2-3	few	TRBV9	CASSSPRLGGDTQYF	TGTGCCAGCAGCTCCCCTCGACTGGGGGGAGATACGCAGTATTTT
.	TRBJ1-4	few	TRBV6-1	CASSEGGAPTSEKLFF	TGTGCCAGCAGTGAGGGGGGAGCCCCGACGTCGGAAAAACTGTTTTTT
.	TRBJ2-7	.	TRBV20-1	CSARDQAGRHEQYF	TGCAGTGCTAGAGATCAGGCAGGACGCCACGAGCAGTACTTC
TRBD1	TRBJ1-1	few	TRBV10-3	CAIRWTGGENTEAFF	TGTGCCATCAGGTGGACAGGGGGCGAGAACACTGAAGCTTTCTTT
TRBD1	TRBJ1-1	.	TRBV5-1	CASSLGGTGIYTEAFF	TGCGCCAGCAGCTTGGGAGGGACAGGGATTTACACTGAAGCTTTCTTT
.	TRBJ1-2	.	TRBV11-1	CASSTLTTTGPYGYTF	TGTGCCAGCAGCACCTTAACGACAACAGGCCCCTATGGCTACACCTTC
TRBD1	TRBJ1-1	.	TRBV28	CASSSTGTGGTEAFF	TGTGCCAGCAGTTCAACCGGGACAGGGGGCACTGAAGCTTTCTTT
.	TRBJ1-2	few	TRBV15	CATSRGVDQGYGYTF	TGTGCCACCAGCAGAGGGGTGGATCAGGGATATGGCTACACCTTC
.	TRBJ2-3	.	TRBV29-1	CSGAGVPSTDTQYF	TGCAGCGGGGCCGGAGTCCCCAGCACAGATACGCAGTATTTT
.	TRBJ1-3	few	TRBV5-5	CASSPPGGRSGNTIYF	TGTGCCAGCAGCCCCCCGGGCGGCCGCTCTGGAAACACCATATATTTT
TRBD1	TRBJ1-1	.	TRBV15	CATSRSQGEDTEAFF	TGTGCCACCAGCCGTTCACAGGGGGAAGATACTGAAGCTTTCTTT
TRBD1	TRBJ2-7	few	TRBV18	CASSIPGQGLVEQYF	TGTGCCAGCTCAATCCCTGGACAGGGACTTGTCGAGCAGTACTTC
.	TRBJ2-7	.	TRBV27	CASSDEGFGYEQYF	TGTGCCAGCAGCGATGAGGGGTTTGGGTACGAGCAGTACTTC
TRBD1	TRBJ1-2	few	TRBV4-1	CASSQEGGRGHNGYTF	TGCGCCAGCAGCCAAGAAGGCGGCAGGGGGCATAATGGCTACACCTTC
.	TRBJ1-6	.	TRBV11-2	CANNQGQGSYNSPLHF	TGTGCCAACAACCAGGGGCAGGGTTCCTATAATTCACCCCTCCACTTT
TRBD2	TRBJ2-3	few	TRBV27	CASSFRLAGGHPDTQYF	TGTGCCAGCAGTTTTCGGCTAGCGGGGGGGCACCCAGATACGCAGTATTTT
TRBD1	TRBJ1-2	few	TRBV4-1	CASSQGGQGGGYTF	TGCGCCAGCAGCCAAGGGGGACAGGGAGGTGGCTACACCTTC
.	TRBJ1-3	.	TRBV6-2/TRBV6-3	CASSRTDRNSGNTIYF	TGTGCCAGCAGTCGGACCGACAGGAACTCTGGAAACACCATATATTTT
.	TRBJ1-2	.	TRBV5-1	CASSFTGNGYTF	TGCGCCAGCAGCTTCACAGGGAATGGCTACACCTTC
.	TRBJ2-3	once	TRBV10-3	CAISATSTDTQYF	TGTGCCATCAGTGCTACTAGCACAGATACGCAGTATTTT
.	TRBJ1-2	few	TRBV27	CASSLKAVDYGYTF	TGTGCCAGCAGTTTAAAGGCGGTGGACTATGGCTACACCTTC
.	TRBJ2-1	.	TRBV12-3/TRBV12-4	CASSPSGAGLYDEQFF	TGTGCCAGCAGTCCCAGTGGGGCGGGGTTATACGATGAGCAGTTCTTC
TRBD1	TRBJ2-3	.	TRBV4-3	CASSQGTGADTQYF	TGCGCCAGCAGCCAGGGGACAGGGGCAGATACGCAGTATTTT
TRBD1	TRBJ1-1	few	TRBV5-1	CASSLGSGTGGYTEAFF	TGCGCCAGCAGCTTGGGGTCCGGGACAGGGGGCTACACTGAAGCTTTCTTT
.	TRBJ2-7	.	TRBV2	CASRTGSPYEQYF	TGTGCCAGCAGAACCGGGTCCCCCTACGAGCAGTACTTC
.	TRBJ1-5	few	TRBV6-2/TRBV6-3	CASSTTGQPQHF	TGTGCCAGCAGTACCACGGGTCAGCCCCAGCATTTT
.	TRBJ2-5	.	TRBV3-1	CASSQERKGMETQYF	TGTGCCAGCAGCCAAGAACGAAAGGGTATGGAGACCCAGTACTTC
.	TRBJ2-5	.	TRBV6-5	CASSERGFGETQYF	TGTGCCAGCAGTGAAAGGGGATTCGGGGAGACCCAGTACTTC
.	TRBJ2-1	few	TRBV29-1	CSVVLRGFAYNEQFF	TGCAGCGTTGTTTTAAGGGGGTTTGCCTACAATGAGCAGTTCTTC
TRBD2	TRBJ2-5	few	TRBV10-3	CAISEATSVFF	TGTGCCATCAGTGAGGCAACTAGCGTGTTCTTC
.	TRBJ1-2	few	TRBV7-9	CASSLSLTGANYGYTF	TGTGCCAGCAGCCTTTCCTTGACAGGTGCTAACTATGGCTACACCTTC
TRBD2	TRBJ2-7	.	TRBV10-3	CAISGGGGSYEQYF	TGTGCCATCAGTGGCGGGGGTGGCTCCTACGAGCAGTACTTC
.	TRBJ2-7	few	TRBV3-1	CASSLPGGVLPYEQYF	TGTGCCAGCAGCCTCCCAGGGGGGGTCCTCCCCTACGAGCAGTACTTC
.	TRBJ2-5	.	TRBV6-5	CASSYSGQPTRQYF	TGTGCCAGCAGTTACTCGGGGCAGCCTACGAGGCAGTACTTC
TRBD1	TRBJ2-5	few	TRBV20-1	CSAPQGAKETQYF	TGCAGTGCCCCACAGGGGGCAAAAGAGACCCAGTACTTC
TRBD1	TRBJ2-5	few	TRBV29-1	CSVDSGTGTPQETQYF	TGCAGCGTTGACTCCGGGACAGGGACCCCCCAGGAGACCCAGTACTTC
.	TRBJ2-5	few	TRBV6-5	CASSYTAGALQQETQYF	TGTGCCAGCAGTTACACGGCGGGGGCCCTACAACAAGAGACCCAGTACTTC
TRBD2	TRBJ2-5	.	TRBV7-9	CASSNSGGQETQYF	TGTGCCAGCAGCAATAGCGGGGGGCAAGAGACCCAGTACTTC
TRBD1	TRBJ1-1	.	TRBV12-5	CASGMTGTGSEAFF	TGTGCTAGTGGTATGACCGGGACAGGGTCTGAAGCTTTCTTT
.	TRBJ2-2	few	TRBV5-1	CASSLRQGIGGELFF	TGCGCCAGCAGCTTGAGGCAGGGGATCGGCGGGGAGCTGTTTTTT
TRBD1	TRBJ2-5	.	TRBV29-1	CSVRMQGEQETQYF	TGCAGCGTCCGAATGCAGGGGGAACAAGAGACCCAGTACTTC
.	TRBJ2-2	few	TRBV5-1	CASSLEEHTGELFF	TGCGCCAGCAGCTTGGAAGAGCACACCGGGGAGCTGTTTTTT
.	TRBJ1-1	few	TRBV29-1	CSVEEPVRKPTEAFF	TGCAGCGTTGAAGAACCGGTCCGGAAGCCCACTGAAGCTTTCTTT
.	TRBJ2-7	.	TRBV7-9	CASSLAGTRGYEQYF	TGTGCCAGCAGCTTAGCCGGGACCAGGGGCTACGAGCAGTACTTC
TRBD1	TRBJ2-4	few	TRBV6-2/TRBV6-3	CASRIQGVLNIQYF	TGTGCCAGCAGGATACAGGGGGTACTAAACATTCAGTACTTC
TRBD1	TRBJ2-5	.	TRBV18	CASSPNLGQFQETQYF	TGTGCCAGCTCACCCAACTTGGGACAGTTCCAAGAGACCCAGTACTTC
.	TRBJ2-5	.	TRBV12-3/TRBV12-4	CASSPTTHQETQYF	TGTGCCAGCAGTCCCACAACACACCAAGAGACCCAGTACTTC
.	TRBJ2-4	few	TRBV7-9	CASSPQGVVKNIQYF	TGTGCCAGCAGCCCGCAGGGAGTTGTCAAAAACATTCAGTACTTC
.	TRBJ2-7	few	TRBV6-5	CASTGSLGDEQYF	TGTGCCAGCACCGGTTCCTTGGGCGACGAGCAGTACTTC
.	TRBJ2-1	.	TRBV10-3	CAICEKVPAGDEQFF	TGTGCCATCTGTGAAAAGGTTCCCGCGGGCGATGAGCAGTTCTTC
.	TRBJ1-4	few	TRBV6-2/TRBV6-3	CASSQSPEKLFF	TGTGCCAGCAGTCAATCCCCTGAAAAACTGTTTTTT
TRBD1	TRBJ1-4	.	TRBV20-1	CSVRQGGDEKLFF	TGCAGTGTCAGACAGGGGGGGGATGAAAAACTGTTTTTT
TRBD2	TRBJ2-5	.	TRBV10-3	CAISDPGTSKTQYF	TGTGCCATCAGTGACCCCGGGACTAGTAAGACCCAGTACTTC
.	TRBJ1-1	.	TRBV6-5	CASWGMATEAFF	TGTGCCAGCTGGGGCATGGCCACTGAAGCTTTCTTT